This TCR beta chain was sequenced in a study of T cells in Graves' hyperthyroidism and ophthalmopathy. Study-level findings and limits: The model foresaw ophthalmopathy a median around seven months prior to onset. From stable hyperthyroidism, ophthalmopathy was separated by a 13 V-J model.

It was uncontrolled infection, other autoimmune disease, pregnancy or lactation that excluded patients. The diagnoses drew upon clinical symptoms, serum thyroxine and TRAb, thyroid ultrasound and orbital computed tomography. On this clonotype: Its target is not known.

Germline trimming cut 5 bases from V and 5 bases from J; bases unmatched to any gene: 7. CDR3 length: 15 amino acids. CDR1 is SGHTA, CDR2 FQGNSA, per germline. Amplification targeted TCR beta CDR3 regions from RNA transcripts. First-round RT-PCR of the TCR CDR3 relied on the HTBI primer set. TCRdb reanalysed the multiplex PCR reads using MiXCR and keeps one entry per CDR3 protein. The sample lists 500,000 to 800,000 distinct CDR3 sequences; approximately 42% were seen once. The TCR was taken from an adult man with Graves' disease, either hyperthyroidism or ophthalmopathy (not recorded which). The chain joins TRBV7-2 to TRBJ1-1; TRBD1 matches at 11 bases. The sample was peripheral blood or thyroid tissue (not recorded which). CDR3 in DNA: TGTGCCAGCAGCCTCGGGACAGGGGGAGAGACTGAAGCTTTCTTT. Protein product: CASSLGTGGETEAFF.